Below, 15 T cell receptor beta chains from the same sample are listed, as sequenced in a study of blood T cell repertoires in COVID-19. The data were produced by immunoSEQ multiplex PCR, yet TCRdb's version contains in-frame clones alone and is incomplete. This sample carries approximately 270,000 clones, approximately 85% of them seen once, and the ten largest clones take roughly 0.94%. What was sequenced was peripheral blood. These receptors all come from a human donor with COVID-19, enrolled during active disease. The donor label of this sample is uncertain.

The chain combines TRBV4-1 with TRBJ2-1, with 7 bases lining up with TRBD1. This CDR3 has 17 residues. J gave up 6 bases and V 0 bases, and 11 bases lay outside the gene matches. CDR1 is MGHRA, CDR2 YSYEKL, per germline. CDR3 amino acids: CASSQDPGTDPSNEQFF. DNA of the CDR3: TGCGCCAGCAGCCAAGATCCTGGGACAGACCCGTCCAATGAGCAGTTCTTC.

This rearrangement joins TRBV19 to TRBJ2-1; 15 bases map to TRBD2. Per the germline V gene, CDR1 is LNHDA and CDR2 is SQIVND (reference sequence). The CDR3 is 15 amino acids. V trimming: 6 bases; J trimming: 10 bases; junction bases outside the gene matches: 7. CDR3 sequence reads: CASRVGLAGGREQFF. For the CDR3, the DNA is TGTGCCAGTAGGGTGGGACTAGCGGGAGGAAGGGAGCAGTTCTTC.

The rearrangement uses TRBV30 and TRBJ2-3; TRBD2 matches 9 bases. The V gene's germline CDR1 is GTSNPN and CDR2 SVGIG (reference sequence). Trimming took 1 base from V and 3 from J; bases not matched to a gene: 11. The CDR3 runs to 17 residues. The CDR3 reads CAWSGAGGSFGTDTQYF. The DNA for the CDR3 is TGTGCCTGGAGTGGGGCGGGAGGGAGCTTTGGGACAGATACGCAGTATTTT.

This chain connects TRBV29-1 to TRBJ2-1; D is uncertain. Germline assignment: CDR1 SQVTM and CDR2 ANQGSEA. Trimming left V 4 bases short and J 8 bases short, with 12 bases between. The CDR3 has 12 residues. CDR3 bases: TGCAGCGTTGGGATTGTGGCGGATGAGCAGTTCTTC. Amino acid sequence: CSVGIVADEQFF.

The chain carries TRBV2 and TRBJ2-1; 13 nucleotides line up with TRBD2. V was pared by 11 bases and J by 2 bases, with 3 bases of the junction left unmatched. This CDR3 region has 14 residues. Germline CDR1 reads SNHLY; CDR2 reads FYNNEI. The CDR3 nucleotides read TGTGCCTGTGGGACTAGCGGGACCTACAATGAGCAGTTCTTC. It yields the protein CACGTSGTYNEQFF.

The chain links TRBV6-5 to TRBJ1-1; 8 nucleotides agree with TRBD1. This CDR3 has 14 amino acids. Germline loops: CDR1 MNHEY, CDR2 SVGAGI. V lost 5 bases and J lost 2; bases outside the gene matches: 4. CDR3 coding DNA: TGTGCCAGCAGTCCGGGACAGGTCAACACTGAAGCTTTCTTT. As protein: CASSPGQVNTEAFF.

V usage is TRBV7-3 and J usage is TRBJ1-1; no reliable D call. The CDR3 totals 13 residues. V was cut by 5 bases and J by 1 base, with 8 bases left in between. Germline loops: CDR1 SGHTA, CDR2 FQGTGA. This CDR3 reads CASSLTANTEAFF. The CDR3, as DNA: TGTGCCAGCAGCCTCACAGCGAACACTGAAGCTTTCTTT.

The V and J genes are TRBV28 and TRBJ2-3; 11 bases fit TRBD2. Germline values: CDR1 MDHEN, CDR2 SYDVKM. Germline trimming cut 5 bases from V and 0 bases from J; bases unmatched to any gene: 7. The CDR3 has 17 amino acids. The CDR3 sequence is CASSPLSGRDSTDTQYF. For the CDR3, the DNA is TGTGCCAGCAGTCCACTTAGCGGGAGGGACAGCACAGATACGCAGTATTTT. Based on the CDR3 plus reference TRBV28 and TRBJ2-3, the full variable domain is DVKVTQSSRYLVKRTGEKVFLECVQDMDHENMFWYRQDPGLGLRLIYFSYDVKMKEKGDIPEGYSVSREKKERFSLILESASTNQTSMYLCASSPLSGRDSTDTQYFGPGTRLTVL.

The chain couples TRBV30 to TRBJ1-1; D not certain. The V gene's germline CDR1 is GTSNPN and CDR2 SVGIG (reference sequence). V lost 4 bases to trimming and J lost 3 bases, with 15 bases between them. This CDR3 is 14 amino acids long. CDR3 sequence reads: CAWTPPGRDTEAFF. The CDR3 nucleotides read TGTGCCTGGACTCCCCCGGGGAGGGACACTGAAGCTTTCTTT.

The CDR3 DNA reads as TGCAGTGCTAGTCGACAGGGTGGAGAAGCTTTCTTT. Its translation is CSASRQGGEAFF. The chain has TRBV20-1 and TRBJ1-1; the match to TRBD1 covers 7 bases. The CDR3 covers 12 residues. The V and J ends lost 3 bases and 8 bases, in that order; junction bases with no gene match: 6. CDR1 and CDR2 (germline): DFQATT, SNEGSKA (reference sequence).

V usage is TRBV2 and J usage is TRBJ2-1, with 9 bases identical to TRBD2. Germline lookup yields CDR1 SNHLY and CDR2 FYNNEI. V lost 4 bases, J lost 7 bases, and 8 bases stayed unmatched. The CDR3 length is 15 residues. The CDR3 protein is CASSGNSGRSNEQFF. The CDR3 DNA follows: TGTGCCAGCAGTGGGAATAGCGGGAGAAGTAATGAGCAGTTCTTC.

The gene calls are TRBV19 and TRBJ2-5; TRBD2 matches 8 bases. The CDR3 length is 15 residues. Germline values: CDR1 LNHDA, CDR2 SQIVND (reference sequence). V was pared by 2 bases and J by 2 bases, with 4 bases of the junction left unmatched. CDR3 residues: CASSIRGGIQETQYF. The DNA of the CDR3 is TGTGCCAGTAGTATACGGGGGGGGATTCAAGAGACCCAGTACTTC.

This rearrangement joins TRBV5-1 to TRBJ1-2; the match to TRBD1 covers 8 bases. CDR3 size: 15 residues. Germline V CDR1 and CDR2: SGHRS, YFSETQ. With V trimmed by 0 bases and J by 4 bases, 5 bases remained unmatched. DNA for the CDR3: TGCGCCAGCAGCTTGGAATGGACAGGGTCCTATGGCTACACCTTC. Protein product: CASSLEWTGSYGYTF.

This chain links TRBV6-5 with TRBJ1-5; 9 nucleotides line up with TRBD1. The CDR3 has 16 amino acids. The germline V gene encodes CDR1 MNHEY and CDR2 SVGAGI. V lost 4 bases to trimming and J lost 5 bases; unmatched junction nucleotides: 9. In nucleotides, the CDR3 is TGTGCCAGCAGTTCCAACAGGGGGCGAAGGGATCAGCCCCAGCATTTT. Residues: CASSSNRGRRDQPQHF.

The J gene is TRBJ2-7, the V gene TRBV28; TRBD2 agrees at 8 bases. Germline assignment: CDR1 MDHEN and CDR2 SYDVKM. CDR3 length: 15 residues. V dropped 3 bases and J dropped 3; count of bases not matched to a gene: 7. Here the CDR3 DNA reads TGTGCCAGCAGTTTGCGGGGGGCGGTGGTCTACGAGCAGTACTTC. As protein: CASSLRGAVVYEQYF.